Below, 21 T cell receptor beta chains from the same sample are listed, as sequenced in a study of graft-versus-host responses after intestinal transplantation. TCRdb's table, derived via immunoSEQ multiplex PCR, lists solely in-frame clones and lacks some. The repertoire holds about 77,000 clones, with over 80% as singletons. The input for sequencing was PBMCs, taken 98 days after intestinal transplantation. The receptors shown here come from a human patient who received an intestinal transplant, so some T cells may come from the graft donor.

This chain connects TRBV7-6 to TRBJ2-5; no clear D gene. The J call is doubtful: the DNA matches TRBJ2-7 better. The CDR3 consists of 16 residues. In germline, CDR1 is SGHVS, CDR2 FNYEAQ. The CDR3: CASSPWTGRGSYEQYF. Written as DNA, the CDR3 is TGTGCCAGCAGCCCTTGGACCGGCCGCGGTTCCTACGAGCAGTACTTC.

The chain uses TRBV29-1 and TRBJ2-5, with 8 bases fitting TRBD1. With 7 bases clipped from V and 5 bases from J, the junction kept 6 bases outside the gene matches. The germline V gene has CDR1 SQVTM and CDR2 ANQGSEA. This CDR3 is 12 amino acids long. This CDR3 is CSAIQGGETQYF. CDR3 sequence (DNA): TGCAGCGCCATACAGGGGGGCGAGACCCAGTACTTC.

Only one count was recorded for this clone. V gene TRBV29-1 combines with J gene TRBJ2-1; TRBD2 agrees at 8 bases. The V segment lost 2 bases and the J segment 15 bases; nucleotides outside the gene matches: 6. Germline CDR1 and CDR2: SQVTM and ANQGSEA. CDR3 length: 11 residues. The CDR3 reads CSVEPAGARFF. For the CDR3, the DNA is TGCAGCGTTGAACCAGCGGGAGCGAGGTTCTTC.

This clone has only one observation. The chain couples TRBV5-1 to TRBJ2-5; TRBD2 matches at 8 bases. The J call is doubtful: the DNA matches TRBJ2-7 better. Germline V gives CDR1 SGHRS, CDR2 YFSETQ. CDR3 length: 13 amino acids. This chain's CDR3 is CASSLGRGDEQYF. CDR3 in DNA: TGCGCCAGCAGCTTGGGGCGGGGGGACGAGCAGTACTTC.

The chain joins TRBV10-3 to TRBJ2-3, with TRBD1 matching 9 bases. From germline, CDR1 is ENHRY and CDR2 SYGVKD. After removal of 4 bases from V and 0 bases from J, the junction contained 8 bases not matched to a gene. This CDR3 has 17 amino acids. CDR3 amino acids: CAISGRRDRVSTDTQYF. The DNA of the CDR3 is TGTGCCATCAGTGGCCGCCGGGACAGGGTTAGCACAGATACGCAGTATTTT.

V gene TRBV13 combines with J gene TRBJ2-4; D is unresolved. The length of the CDR3 is 12 residues. Trimming removed 4 bases at V and 7 bases at J, with 8 bases between. Germline V gives CDR1 PRHDT, CDR2 FYEKMQ (reference sequence). The CDR3 bases are TGTGCCAGCAGCTCTCCTAGTAACATTCAGTACTTC. Residues: CASSSPSNIQYF.

The chain links TRBV29-1 to TRBJ2-1; 8 nucleotides line up with TRBD1. The CDR3 spans 15 residues. The trim removed 3 bases at V and 6 bases at J, leaving 10 bases unmatched. From germline, CDR1 is SQVTM and CDR2 ANQGSEA. CDR3 in DNA: TGCAGCGTTGAGGAGACAGGGGAGCGTAGCAATGAGCAGTTCTTC. It encodes CSVEETGERSNEQFF.

This chain links TRBV19 with TRBJ1-5; D remains unclear. Germline loops: CDR1 LNHDA, CDR2 SQIVND (reference sequence). This CDR3 comprises 18 residues. Deletions cut 6 bases from V and 0 bases from J, with 21 bases between. CDR3 residues: CASSSIIILSNSNQPQHF. CDR3 bases: TGTGCCAGTAGCTCAATAATCATTTTAAGCAATAGCAATCAGCCCCAGCATTTT.

As concerns this clone: A junction end diverges from the germline sequence, so it may reflect a read error. The chain employs TRBV4-1 and TRBJ1-4; the D gene is possibly TRBD1 (5 bases). Germline V lookup: CDR1 MGHRA, CDR2 YSYEKL. This CDR3 has 11 amino acids. DNA for the CDR3: TGTGCCAGCGGGGCCACAGAAAAACTGTTTTTT. Translating it yields CASGATEKLFF.

This chain joins TRBV7-9 and TRBJ2-7, with 12 bases fitting TRBD1. V was clipped by 1 base and J by 2 bases; unmatched bases: 3. This CDR3 has 16 amino acids. The germline CDR1 and CDR2 sequences are SEHNR and FQNEAQ (reference sequence). In DNA, the CDR3 is TGTGCCAGCAGCTTAGGGGGACAGGGGGCCCCCTACGAGCAGTACTTC. Translation gives CASSLGGQGAPYEQYF.

The V gene is TRBV11-2, the J gene TRBJ2-5, with 11 positions matching TRBD2. The germline gives CDR1 SGHAT, CDR2 FQNNGV. The CDR3 has 16 amino acids. V shed 5 bases, J shed 6 bases, and the junction held 11 bases outside the gene matches. CDR3 loop: CASSTIAGGPFKTQYF. CDR3 sequence (DNA): TGTGCCAGCAGCACCATAGCGGGGGGGCCGTTTAAGACCCAGTACTTC.

The chain employs TRBV18 and TRBJ2-1, with TRBD1 matching over 9 bases. The CDR3 sequence is 15 residues long. Germline V gene lookup returns CDR1 KGHSH and CDR2 LQKENI. V shed 4 bases, J shed 4 bases, and the junction held 5 bases outside the gene matches. CDR3 amino acids: CASSRDRAAYNEQFF. CDR3 in DNA: TGTGCCAGCTCACGGGACAGGGCAGCTTACAATGAGCAGTTCTTC.

By sample fraction, this clone is medium-sized. The chain carries TRBV28 and TRBJ1-2; D may be TRBD1 (6 bases). Trimming shortened V by 5 bases and J by 8 bases, and 18 bases separated the two germline ends. CDR1 and CDR2 (germline): MDHEN, SYDVKM. This CDR3 is 14 amino acids long. CDR3 coding DNA: TGTGCCAGCAGTAATACCGGGACAATCAACGGCTACACCTTC. This sequence encodes CASSNTGTINGYTF.

The genes are TRBV7-9 and TRBJ1-1, with D maybe TRBD1 (6 bases). The V end was cut by 1 base, the J end by 7 bases, with 13 bases between. The CDR3 consists of 14 residues. Germline lookup yields CDR1 SEHNR and CDR2 FQNEAQ (reference sequence). For the CDR3, the DNA is TGTGCCAGCAGCTTAGTAGTGGGGGGCGGTGAAGCTTTCTTT. It yields the protein CASSLVVGGGEAFF.

The CDR3 loop is CASSPLDRGKNYGYTF. CDR3 DNA sequence: TGTGCCAGCAGTCCCCTGGACAGGGGTAAGAACTATGGCTACACCTTC. The gene calls are TRBV28 and TRBJ1-2; 9 bases agree with TRBD1. Germline values: CDR1 MDHEN, CDR2 SYDVKM. Unmatched junction bases numbered 9, after V lost 5 bases and J lost 2 bases. The CDR3 sequence is 16 residues long.

The rearrangement joins TRBV19 to TRBJ1-5, with D hard to call. Germline V CDR1 and CDR2: LNHDA, SQIVND (reference sequence). V shed 3 bases and J shed 6 bases, with 6 bases lying between them. The CDR3 extends over 12 amino acids. The CDR3 DNA reads TGTGCCAGTAGTATCGAAGTTCAGCCCCAGCATTTT. Protein sequence: CASSIEVQPQHF.

The chain is built from TRBV9 and TRBJ1-1, with D unresolved. This CDR3 contains 15 residues. Germline assignment: CDR1 SGDLS and CDR2 YYNGEE. V lost 0 bases, J lost 0 bases, and 9 bases lay in between. In DNA, the CDR3 is TGTGCCAGCAGCGTAGAGGGCAGGTTGAACACTGAAGCTTTCTTT. Protein product: CASSVEGRLNTEAFF.

The chain couples TRBV14 to TRBJ2-3; perhaps TRBD1 as D (6 bases). This CDR3 spans 16 amino acids. Looked up from germline, CDR1 is SGHDN and CDR2 is FVKESK. Trimming shortened V by 0 bases and J by 2 bases, and 12 bases separated the two germline ends. This chain's CDR3 is CASSQDRGTPTDTQYF. In nucleotides, the CDR3 is TGTGCCAGCAGCCAAGACCGAGGGACACCCACAGATACGCAGTATTTT.

The chain joins TRBV25-1 to TRBJ2-3; D possibly corresponds to TRBD2 (5 bases). CDR3 length equals 13 residues. V was trimmed by 4 bases and J by 2 bases, leaving 7 bases between them. Germline CDR1 reads MGHDK; CDR2 reads SYGVNS. In nucleotides, the CDR3 is TGTGCCAGCAGTGGAGACTACACAGATACGCAGTATTTT. This gives the protein CASSGDYTDTQYF. Based on the CDR3 plus reference TRBV25-1 and TRBJ2-3, the full variable domain is EADIYQTPRYLVIGTGKKITLECSQTMGHDKMYWYQQDPGMELHLIHYSYGVNSTEKGDLSSESTVSRIRTEHFPLTLESARPSHTSQYLCASSGDYTDTQYFGPGTRLTVL.

The gene calls are TRBV30 and TRBJ1-1; D is uncertain. Trimming cost V 0 bases and J 2 bases, with 10 bases left between them. The CDR3 is 14 residues long. CDR1 is GTSNPN and CDR2 is SVGIG in the germline V gene (reference sequence). The DNA for the CDR3 is TGTGCCTGGAGTGTTGTCAGGTCAAACACTGAAGCTTTCTTT. Its translation: CAWSVVRSNTEAFF.

V and J are TRBV14 and TRBJ2-2, with 7 bases that match TRBD1. The V segment lost 2 bases and the J segment 4 bases; nucleotides outside the gene matches: 10. The CDR3 has 17 amino acids. Germline V lookup: CDR1 SGHDN, CDR2 FVKESK. The CDR3 protein is CASSQRQGLRATGELFF. CDR3 in DNA: TGTGCCAGCAGCCAAAGACAGGGTCTAAGAGCCACCGGGGAGCTGTTTTTT.